This TCR beta chain was documented in a study of blood T cell repertoires in COVID-19. The germline gives CDR1 SNHLY, CDR2 FYNNEI. The CDR3 is made up of 19 amino acids. Trimming at V came to 8 bases and at J to 8 bases, leaving 24 bases not matched to a gene. Repertoires were generated with immunoSEQ multiplex PCR, while TCRdb's copy carries only in-frame clones and drops some. The repertoire holds fewer than 400,000 clones, with 80% to 90% as singletons. This chain uses TRBV2 with TRBJ1-4; 9 bases match TRBD1. The sequencing input was PBMCs or T cells enriched from blood (not recorded which). The receptor's source is a man younger than 45 who had recovered from COVID-19. CDR3 nucleotides: TGTGCCAGCGTTAGTTATGCTGCAGGACAGGGGCCAATGTTGGAAAAACTGTTTTTT. It yields the protein CASVSYAAGQGPMLEKLFF.